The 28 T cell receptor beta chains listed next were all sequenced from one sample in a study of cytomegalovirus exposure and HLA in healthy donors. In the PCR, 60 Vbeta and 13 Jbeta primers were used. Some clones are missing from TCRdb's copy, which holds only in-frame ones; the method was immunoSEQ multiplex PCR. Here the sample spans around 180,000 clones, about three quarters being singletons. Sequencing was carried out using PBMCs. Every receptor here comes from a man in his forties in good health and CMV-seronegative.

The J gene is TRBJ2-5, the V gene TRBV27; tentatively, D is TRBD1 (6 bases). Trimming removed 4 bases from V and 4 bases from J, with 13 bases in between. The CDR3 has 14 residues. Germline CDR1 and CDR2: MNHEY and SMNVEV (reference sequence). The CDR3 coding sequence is TGTGCCAGCAGTTCAATACAGGGTGGAGAGACCCAGTACTTC. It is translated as CASSSIQGGETQYF.

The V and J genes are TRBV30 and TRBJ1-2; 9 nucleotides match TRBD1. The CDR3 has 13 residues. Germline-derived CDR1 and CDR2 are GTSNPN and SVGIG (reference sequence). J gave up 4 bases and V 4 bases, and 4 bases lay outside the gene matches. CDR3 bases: TGTGCCTGGAATCCGGGACAGGGCTATGGCTACACCTTC. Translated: CAWNPGQGYGYTF.

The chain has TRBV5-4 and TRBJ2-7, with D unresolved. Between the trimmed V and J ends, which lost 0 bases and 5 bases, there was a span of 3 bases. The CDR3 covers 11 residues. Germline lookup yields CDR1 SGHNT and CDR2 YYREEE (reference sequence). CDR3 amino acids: CASSLDNEQYF. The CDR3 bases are TGTGCCAGCAGCTTGGACAACGAGCAGTACTTC. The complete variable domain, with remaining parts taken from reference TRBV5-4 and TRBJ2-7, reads ETGVTQSPTHLIKTRGQQVTLRCSSQSGHNTVSWYQQALGQGPQFIFQYYREEENGRGNFPPRFSGLQFPNYSSELNVNALELDDSALYLCASSLDNEQYFGPGTRLTVT.

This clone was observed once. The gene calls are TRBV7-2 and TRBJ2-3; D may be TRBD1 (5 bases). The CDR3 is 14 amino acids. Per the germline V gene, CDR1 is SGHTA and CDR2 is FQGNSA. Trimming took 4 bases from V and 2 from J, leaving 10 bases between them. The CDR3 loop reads CASSSGYPTDTQYF. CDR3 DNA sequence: TGTGCCAGCAGCTCAGGGTATCCCACAGATACGCAGTATTTT.

The CDR3 DNA follows: TGCGCCAGCCCCGGCCCGTCGGGGACTGAAGCTTTCTTT. Its translation: CASPGPSGTEAFF. This sequence joins TRBV23-1 and TRBJ1-1, with D unclear. TRBV23-1 is an open reading frame whose function is uncertain. With 8 bases removed from V and 5 bases from J, the gap between germline ends came to 15 bases. The CDR3 totals 13 residues.

This chain's CDR3 is CATTAGVSGNTIYF. CDR3 nucleotide sequence: TGTGCCACCACCGCGGGAGTCTCTGGAAACACCATATATTTT. The chain couples TRBV15 to TRBJ1-3; D is unresolved. The V gene lost 7 bases and the J gene lost 0 bases, with 10 bases spanning the gap. CDR1 LNHNV and CDR2 YYDKDF come from the germline V gene (reference sequence). This CDR3 is built from 14 residues.

CDR3 in amino acids: CASSASRPAGVSYNEQFF. DNA of the CDR3: TGCGCCAGCAGCGCGAGTCGGCCAGCGGGGGTCTCCTACAATGAGCAGTTCTTC. The gene calls are TRBV4-1 and TRBJ2-1; 8 bases align to TRBD2. The germline CDR1 and CDR2 sequences are MGHRA and YSYEKL. The ends lost 5 bases at V and 0 bases at J; junction bases unmatched: 12. This CDR3 spans 18 amino acids.

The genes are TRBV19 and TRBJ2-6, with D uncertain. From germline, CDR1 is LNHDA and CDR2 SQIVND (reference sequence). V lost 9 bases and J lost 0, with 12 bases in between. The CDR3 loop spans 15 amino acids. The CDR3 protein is CASLNEDSGANVLTF. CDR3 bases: TGTGCCAGCCTTAACGAGGACTCTGGGGCCAACGTCCTGACTTTC.

The CDR3 loop is CASSPEGDEKLFF. The CDR3 DNA is TGTGCCAGCAGCCCCGAGGGGGATGAAAAACTGTTTTTT. The chain uses TRBV5-4 and TRBJ1-4; a weak D match, TRBD1 (6 bases). V lost 4 bases and J lost 6, with 10 bases in between. Germline CDR1 SGHNT, CDR2 YYREEE (reference sequence). This CDR3 comprises 13 residues.

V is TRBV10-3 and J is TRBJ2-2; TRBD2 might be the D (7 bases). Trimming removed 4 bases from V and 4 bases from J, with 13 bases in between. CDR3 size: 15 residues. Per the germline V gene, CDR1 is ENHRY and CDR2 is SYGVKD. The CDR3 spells CAISGGGVGTGELFF. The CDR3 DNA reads TGTGCCATCAGTGGGGGGGGCGTGGGCACCGGGGAGCTGTTTTTT.

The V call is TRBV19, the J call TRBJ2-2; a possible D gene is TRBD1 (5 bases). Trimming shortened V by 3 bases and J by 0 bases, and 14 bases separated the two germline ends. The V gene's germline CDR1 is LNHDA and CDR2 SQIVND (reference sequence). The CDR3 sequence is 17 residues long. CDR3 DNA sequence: TGTGCCAGTAGTATGGGGCAGCAGCTCGCGAACACCGGGGAGCTGTTTTTT. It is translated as CASSMGQQLANTGELFF.

The CDR3 protein is CAISESAWPGDYGYTF. The CDR3 region has the DNA TGTGCCATCAGTGAGTCGGCGTGGCCAGGGGACTATGGCTACACCTTC. The V gene is TRBV10-3, the J gene TRBJ1-2; tentative D call: TRBD1 (6 bases). CDR1 and CDR2 from the germline V gene are ENHRY and SYGVKD. The CDR3 contains 16 residues. V lost 0 bases to trimming and J lost 3 bases, with 14 bases between them.

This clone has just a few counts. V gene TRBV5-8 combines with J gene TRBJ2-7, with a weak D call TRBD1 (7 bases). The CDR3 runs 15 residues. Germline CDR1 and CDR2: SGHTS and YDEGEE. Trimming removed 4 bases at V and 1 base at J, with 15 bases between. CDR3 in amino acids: CASSPRDSPSYEQYF. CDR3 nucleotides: TGTGCCAGCAGCCCGCGGGACAGCCCGTCCTACGAGCAGTACTTC.

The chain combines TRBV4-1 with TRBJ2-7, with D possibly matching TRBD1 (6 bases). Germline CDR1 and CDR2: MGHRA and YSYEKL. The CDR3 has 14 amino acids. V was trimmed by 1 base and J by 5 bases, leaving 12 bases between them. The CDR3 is CASSQVGAGDEQYF. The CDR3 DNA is TGCGCCAGCAGCCAAGTCGGGGCAGGGGACGAGCAGTACTTC.

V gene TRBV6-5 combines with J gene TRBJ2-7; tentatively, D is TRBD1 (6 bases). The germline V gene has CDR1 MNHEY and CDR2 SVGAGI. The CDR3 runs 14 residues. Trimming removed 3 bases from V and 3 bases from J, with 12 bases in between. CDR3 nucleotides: TGTGCCAGCAGTTATAAAGGGGGAGACTACGAGCAGTACTTC. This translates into CASSYKGGDYEQYF.

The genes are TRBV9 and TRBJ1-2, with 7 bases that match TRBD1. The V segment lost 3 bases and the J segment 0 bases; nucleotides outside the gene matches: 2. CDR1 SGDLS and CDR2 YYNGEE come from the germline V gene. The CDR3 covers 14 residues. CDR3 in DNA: TGTGCCAGCAGCGACAGGGGCGCTAACTATGGCTACACCTTC. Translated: CASSDRGANYGYTF.

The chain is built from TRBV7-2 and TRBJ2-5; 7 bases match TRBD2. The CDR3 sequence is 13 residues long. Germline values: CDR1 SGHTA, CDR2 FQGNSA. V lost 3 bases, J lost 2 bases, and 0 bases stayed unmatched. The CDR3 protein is CASSLGGQETQYF. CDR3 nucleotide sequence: TGTGCCAGCAGCTTGGGGGGGCAAGAGACCCAGTACTTC.

The DNA of the CDR3 is TGCGCCAGCAGCCGAGTGAACGAAGTTGTCTACGAGCAGTACTTC. This sequence encodes CASSRVNEVVYEQYF. The J gene is TRBJ2-7, the V gene TRBV4-1; D gene unclear. The CDR3 length is 15 residues. Trimming took off 4 bases at V and 3 bases at J, with 16 bases between the two ends. Germline assignment: CDR1 MGHRA and CDR2 YSYEKL.

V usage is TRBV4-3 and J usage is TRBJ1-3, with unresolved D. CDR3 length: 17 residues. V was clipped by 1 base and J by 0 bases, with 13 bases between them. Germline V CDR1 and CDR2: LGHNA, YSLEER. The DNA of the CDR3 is TGCGCCAGCAGCCAAGTATGGCGGGGTACCTCTGGAAACACCATATATTTT. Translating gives CASSQVWRGTSGNTIYF.

Written as DNA, the CDR3 is TGTGCCAGCAGCGACCACCAGGGATTCCATGAAGCTTTCTTT. Its translation: CASSDHQGFHEAFF. The rearrangement uses TRBV7-9 and TRBJ1-1; possible D gene TRBD1, 5 bases. Germline CDR1 and CDR2: SEHNR and FQNEAQ (reference sequence). The CDR3 spans 14 residues. V lost 5 bases to trimming and J lost 7 bases, with 17 bases between them.

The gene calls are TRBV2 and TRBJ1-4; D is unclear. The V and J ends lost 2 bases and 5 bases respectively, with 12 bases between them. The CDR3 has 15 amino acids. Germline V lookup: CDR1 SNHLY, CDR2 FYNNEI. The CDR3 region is CASSEHGVENEKLFF. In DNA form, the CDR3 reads TGTGCCAGCAGTGAACACGGGGTGGAGAATGAAAAACTGTTTTTT.

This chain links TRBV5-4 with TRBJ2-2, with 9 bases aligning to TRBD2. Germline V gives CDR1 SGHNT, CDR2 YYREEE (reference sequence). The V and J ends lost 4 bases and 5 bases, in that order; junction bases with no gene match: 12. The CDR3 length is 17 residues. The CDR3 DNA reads TGTGCCAGCAGCCCCACCGTGGCTAGCGGGATGACCGGGGAGCTGTTTTTT. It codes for CASSPTVASGMTGELFF. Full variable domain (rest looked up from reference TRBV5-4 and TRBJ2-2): ETGVTQSPTHLIKTRGQQVTLRCSSQSGHNTVSWYQQALGQGPQFIFQYYREEENGRGNFPPRFSGLQFPNYSSELNVNALELDDSALYLCASSPTVASGMTGELFFGEGSRLTVL.

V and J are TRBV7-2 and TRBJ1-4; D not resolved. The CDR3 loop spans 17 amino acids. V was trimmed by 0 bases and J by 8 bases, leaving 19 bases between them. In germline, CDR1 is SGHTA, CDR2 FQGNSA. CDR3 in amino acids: CASSLAGHLGSGEKLFF. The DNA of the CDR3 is TGTGCCAGCAGCTTAGCGGGCCATCTCGGATCTGGCGAAAAACTGTTTTTT.

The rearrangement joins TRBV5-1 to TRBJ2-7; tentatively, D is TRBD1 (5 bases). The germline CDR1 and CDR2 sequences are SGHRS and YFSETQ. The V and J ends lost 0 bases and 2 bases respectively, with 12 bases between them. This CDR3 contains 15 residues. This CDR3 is CASSLAQGVTYEQYF. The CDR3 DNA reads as TGCGCCAGCAGCTTGGCTCAGGGTGTCACCTACGAGCAGTACTTC.

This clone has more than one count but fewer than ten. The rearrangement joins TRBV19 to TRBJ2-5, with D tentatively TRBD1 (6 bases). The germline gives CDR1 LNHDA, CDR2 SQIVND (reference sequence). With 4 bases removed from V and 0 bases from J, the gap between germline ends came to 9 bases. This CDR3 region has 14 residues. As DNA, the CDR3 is TGTGCCAGTAGTACGTGGGACAACCAAGAGACCCAGTACTTC. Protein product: CASSTWDNQETQYF.

The CDR3 region has the DNA TGTGCCAGCTCCCCTACAAGAGGAAGTCAGCCCCAGCATTTT. This gives the protein CASSPTRGSQPQHF. The chain couples TRBV18 to TRBJ1-5; D not certain. V gave up 6 bases and J gave up 6 bases, with 15 bases separating them. The CDR3 has 14 amino acids. Germline lookup yields CDR1 KGHSH and CDR2 LQKENI.

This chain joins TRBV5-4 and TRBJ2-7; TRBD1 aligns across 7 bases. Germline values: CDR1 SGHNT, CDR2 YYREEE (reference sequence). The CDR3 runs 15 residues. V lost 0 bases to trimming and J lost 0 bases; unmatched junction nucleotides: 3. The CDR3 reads CASSLEGTASYEQYF. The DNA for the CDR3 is TGTGCCAGCAGCTTGGAAGGGACAGCCTCCTACGAGCAGTACTTC.

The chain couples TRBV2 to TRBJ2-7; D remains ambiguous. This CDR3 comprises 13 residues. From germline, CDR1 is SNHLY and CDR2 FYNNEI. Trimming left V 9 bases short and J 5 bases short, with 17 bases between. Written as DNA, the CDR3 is TGTGCCAGTGCCCCCTCCCGGAGCGACGAGCAGTACTTC. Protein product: CASAPSRSDEQYF.